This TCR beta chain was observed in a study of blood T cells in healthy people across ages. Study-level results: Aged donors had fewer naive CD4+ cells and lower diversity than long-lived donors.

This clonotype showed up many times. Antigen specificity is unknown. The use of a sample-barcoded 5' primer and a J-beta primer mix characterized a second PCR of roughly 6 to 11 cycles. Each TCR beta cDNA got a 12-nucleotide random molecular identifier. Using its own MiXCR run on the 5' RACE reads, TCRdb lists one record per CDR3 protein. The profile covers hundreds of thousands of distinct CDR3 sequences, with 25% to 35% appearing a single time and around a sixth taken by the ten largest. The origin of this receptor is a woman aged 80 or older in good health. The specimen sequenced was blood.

The CDR3 is CAISIAGVEETQYF. In nucleotides, the CDR3 is TGTGCCATCAGTATAGCGGGGGTCGAGGAGACCCAGTACTTC. The V and J genes are TRBV10-3 and TRBJ2-5, with 9 bases fitting TRBD2. Germline V CDR1 and CDR2: ENHRY, SYGVKD. With 5 bases clipped from V and 5 bases from J, the junction kept 6 bases outside the gene matches. The CDR3 contains 14 residues.